Following are 31 T cell receptor beta chains from one sample sequenced in a study of blood T cell repertoires in COVID-19. Only in-frame clones appear in the TCRdb table, and some are missing; sequencing was by immunoSEQ multiplex PCR. Of approximately 43,000 clones detected, over 75% appear once; the ten largest clones hold 30% to 40%. Sequenced input: peripheral blood. All receptors derive from a man aged 40-49 years with active or convalescent COVID-19.

This clone appeared a few times. V usage is TRBV4-2 and J usage is TRBJ2-3; D is possibly TRBD2 (7 bases). Trimming took off 4 bases at V and 5 bases at J, with 22 bases between the two ends. The CDR3 extends over 17 amino acids. The V gene's germline CDR1 is LGHNA and CDR2 YNFKEQ. The CDR3 protein is CASSRTAGWGGGDTQYF. CDR3 in DNA: TGTGCCAGCAGCCGGACAGCGGGATGGGGGGGAGGAGATACGCAGTATTTT.

The chain joins TRBV19 to TRBJ1-5, with 8 bases that match TRBD1. The germline V gene encodes CDR1 LNHDA and CDR2 SQIVND (reference sequence). This CDR3 has 16 amino acids. The V and J ends lost 5 bases and 7 bases, in that order; junction bases with no gene match: 13. The CDR3 DNA reads TGTGCCAGTAGTTCGACGGACAGGGCTTTGAACCAGCCCCAGCATTTT. This sequence encodes CASSSTDRALNQPQHF.

The V and J genes are TRBV28 and TRBJ1-1, with TRBD1 identical over 10 bases. Germline V gene sequence: CDR1 MDHEN, CDR2 SYDVKM. With 5 bases clipped from V and 2 bases from J, the junction kept 5 bases outside the gene matches. The CDR3 sequence is 15 residues long. The CDR3: CASSPGDRGNTEAFF. The CDR3 DNA reads as TGTGCCAGCAGTCCCGGGGACAGGGGAAACACTGAAGCTTTCTTT.

The V call is TRBV20-1, the J call TRBJ2-7, with TRBD2 matching over 8 bases. The CDR3 runs to 15 residues. V shed 3 bases, J shed 0 bases, and the junction held 7 bases outside the gene matches. CDR1 is DFQATT and CDR2 is SNEGSKA in the germline V gene (reference sequence). CDR3 protein: CSASPPGGFSYEQYF. CDR3 DNA sequence: TGCAGTGCTAGTCCTCCGGGAGGGTTCTCCTACGAGCAGTACTTC.

The genes are TRBV7-2 and TRBJ2-1, with TRBD2 as a possible D gene (5 bases). The length of the CDR3 is 12 residues. CDR1 and CDR2 from the germline V gene are SGHTA and FQGNSA. V lost 3 bases and J lost 10, with 10 bases in between. The CDR3 DNA follows: TGTGCCAGCAGCTTCGGGGTCAGGGAGCAGTTCTTC. Its protein product is CASSFGVREQFF.

The V call is TRBV7-2, the J call TRBJ2-1; 8 bases agree with TRBD2. CDR1 and CDR2 (germline): SGHTA, FQGNSA. The junction had 5 bases not matched to a gene; V was cut back by 4 bases and J by 0 bases. The CDR3 extends over 16 amino acids. DNA for the CDR3: TGTGCCAGCAGCTCCAAGAGCGGGAGCTCCTACAATGAGCAGTTCTTC. It yields the protein CASSSKSGSSYNEQFF. Using reference TRBV7-2 and TRBJ2-1 for the parts outside the CDR3, the full variable domain is GAGVSQSPSNKVTEKGKDVELRCDPISGHTALYWYRQSLGQGLEFLIYFQGNSAPDKSGLPSDRFSAERTGGSVSTLTIQRTQQEDSAVYLCASSSKSGSSYNEQFFGPGTRLTVL.

J is TRBJ1-3 and V is TRBV19; TRBD1 aligns across 10 bases. Per germline, CDR1 LNHDA and CDR2 SQIVND (reference sequence). Trimming at V came to 8 bases and at J to 3 bases, leaving 7 bases not matched to a gene. This CDR3 contains 15 residues. CDR3 nucleotide sequence: TGTGCCAGTGGGAAGGGACAGGGGAATGGAAACACCATATATTTT. Its translation: CASGKGQGNGNTIYF.

This clone was seen once. The V and J genes are TRBV3-1 (or the pseudogene TRBV3-2) and TRBJ2-1, with TRBD2 identical over 8 bases. V trimming: 7 bases; J trimming: 8 bases; junction bases outside the gene matches: 13. CDR3 length: 15 residues. Germline loops: CDR1 LGHDT, CDR2 YNNKEL (reference sequence). The CDR3 DNA reads TGTGCCAGCACCCCCTCAAGCGGGAGTTCCCATGAGCAGTTCTTC. This translates into CASTPSSGSSHEQFF.

V gene TRBV24-1 combines with J gene TRBJ2-3, with a weak D call TRBD2 (5 bases). The CDR3 has 13 amino acids. V lost 9 bases and J 5 bases, leaving 14 bases between the germline ends. Germline lookup yields CDR1 KGHDR and CDR2 SFDVKD. The CDR3 protein is CATAISAGDTQYF. The DNA of the CDR3 is TGTGCCACCGCTATTAGCGCGGGAGATACGCAGTATTTT.

This clone came up a few times. The rearrangement links TRBV2 to TRBJ2-2; TRBD1 matches at 9 bases. The CDR3 consists of 13 residues. CDR1 and CDR2 (germline): SNHLY, FYNNEI. J lost 7 bases, V lost 6 bases, and 3 bases had no gene match. CDR3 loop: CASRGTGFGELFF. CDR3 in DNA: TGTGCCAGCAGGGGGACAGGGTTCGGGGAGCTGTTTTTT.

The chain uses TRBV4-2 and TRBJ1-4; D is unresolved. Germline values: CDR1 LGHNA, CDR2 YNFKEQ. V dropped 1 base and J dropped 0 bases, with 6 bases sitting between them. This CDR3 region has 15 residues. The CDR3 loop reads CASSQAPSTNEKLFF. The CDR3 DNA is TGTGCCAGCAGCCAAGCCCCCTCAACTAATGAAAAACTGTTTTTT.

The V gene is TRBV7-9, the J gene TRBJ2-5, with D perhaps TRBD2 (6 bases). This CDR3 region has 13 residues. Trimming removed 5 bases from V and 5 bases from J, with 12 bases in between. CDR1 SEHNR and CDR2 FQNEAQ come from the germline V gene (reference sequence). CDR3 in amino acids: CASSQGLSETQYF. The CDR3 coding sequence is TGTGCCAGCAGCCAAGGACTATCCGAGACCCAGTACTTC.

Of note for this clone: Other DNA sequences in the sample encode the same CDR3. The J gene is TRBJ1-1, the V gene TRBV7-3, with a tentative D call TRBD1 (6 bases). V lost 9 bases to trimming and J lost 0 bases, with 20 bases between them. Germline lookup yields CDR1 SGHTA and CDR2 FQGTGA. This CDR3 has 16 residues. CDR3 protein: CASSETRDTLNTEAFF. DNA of the CDR3: TGTGCCAGTAGCGAAACCAGGGACACCTTGAACACTGAAGCTTTCTTT. Together with reference TRBV7-3 and TRBJ1-1, the CDR3 gives the full variable domain: GAGVSQTPSNKVTEKGKYVELRCDPISGHTALYWYRQSLGQGPEFLIYFQGTGAADDSGLPNDRFFAVRPEGSVSTLKIQRTERGDSAVYLCASSETRDTLNTEAFFGQGTRLTVV.

The V gene is TRBV5-1, the J gene TRBJ2-7; D remains unclear. The CDR3 extends over 13 amino acids. The V gene's germline CDR1 is SGHRS and CDR2 YFSETQ. Trimming removed 0 bases from V and 2 bases from J, with 6 bases in between. The CDR3 loop reads CASSLAQTYEQYF. The CDR3 DNA reads as TGCGCCAGCAGCTTGGCTCAGACCTACGAGCAGTACTTC.

The J gene is TRBJ2-7, the V gene TRBV6-5; 8 bases line up with TRBD1. CDR3 length: 15 amino acids. Germline trimming cut 6 bases from V and 2 bases from J; bases unmatched to any gene: 9. Per the germline V gene, CDR1 is MNHEY and CDR2 is SVGAGI. CDR3 sequence reads: CASSTDRGLTYEQYF. CDR3 nucleotide sequence: TGTGCCAGCAGCACTGACAGGGGATTGACCTACGAGCAGTACTTC.

This chain joins TRBV9 and TRBJ2-1; D is possibly TRBD2 (6 bases). The CDR3 extends over 14 amino acids. Germline-derived CDR1 and CDR2 are SGDLS and YYNGEE. The V end was cut by 3 bases, the J end by 4 bases, with 11 bases between. The CDR3 reads CASSGGVEYNEQFF. The CDR3 nucleotides are TGTGCCAGCAGCGGCGGGGTTGAGTACAATGAGCAGTTCTTC.

CDR3 bases: TGTGCCACCAGTGAGTTTAGTCCCGGGGAGCTGTTTTTT. The encoded protein is CATSEFSPGELFF. The chain carries TRBV24-1 and TRBJ2-2; D not resolved. The CDR3 runs to 13 residues. CDR1 and CDR2 (germline): KGHDR, SFDVKD. Between the trimmed V and J ends, which lost 4 bases and 6 bases, there was a span of 8 bases.

This clone has a handful of counts. DNA of the CDR3: TGTGCCAGCAGCGGAGTCACAGGGTTGGTGAAGGACACTGAAGCTTTCTTT. It encodes CASSGVTGLVKDTEAFF. The V and J genes are TRBV13 and TRBJ1-1; D might be TRBD1 (6 bases). Trimming removed 5 bases at V and 3 bases at J, with 22 bases between. Germline V lookup: CDR1 PRHDT, CDR2 FYEKMQ (reference sequence). This CDR3 contains 17 residues.

The J gene is TRBJ1-3, the V gene TRBV5-1; 9 bases match TRBD1. The CDR3 sequence is 16 residues long. In germline, CDR1 is SGHRS, CDR2 YFSETQ. With V trimmed by 0 bases and J by 4 bases, 5 bases remained unmatched. CDR3 DNA: TGCGCCAGCAGCTTGGCCGGGACAGGGTACGGAAACACCATATATTTT. Protein product: CASSLAGTGYGNTIYF.

CDR3 coding DNA: TGTGCCAGCAGCCCAGGCAGGGTCCGGCGGGGAGAGACCCAGTACTTC. Translation: CASSPGRVRRGETQYF. V usage is TRBV28 and J usage is TRBJ2-5; TRBD2 is a possible D gene (6 bases). The CDR3 totals 16 residues. Germline CDR1 and CDR2: MDHEN and SYDVKM. The V and J ends lost 6 bases and 4 bases respectively, with 21 bases between them.

The rearrangement links TRBV29-1 to TRBJ2-7; possibly TRBD1 for D (6 bases). In germline, CDR1 is SQVTM, CDR2 ANQGSEA. The CDR3 sequence is 13 residues long. V shed 7 bases and J shed 2 bases, with 15 bases lying between them. CDR3 bases: TGCAGCGGACGGGACAAGTTAACCTACGAGCAGTACTTC. As protein: CSGRDKLTYEQYF.

The rearrangement uses TRBV5-1 and TRBJ2-7, with a tentative D call TRBD2 (5 bases). CDR1 and CDR2 (germline): SGHRS, YFSETQ. Trimming removed 4 bases at V and 3 bases at J, with 8 bases between. This CDR3 region has 12 residues. CDR3 DNA: TGCGCCAGCAGCGCAACTAGCTACGAGCAGTACTTC. This sequence encodes CASSATSYEQYF.

The chain links TRBV28 to TRBJ1-2; D perhaps matches TRBD1 (6 bases). Germline-derived CDR1 and CDR2 are MDHEN and SYDVKM. The CDR3 is 17 amino acids. V was cut by 4 bases and J by 5 bases, with 23 bases left in between. This CDR3 reads CASSSPQNGQSVYGYTF. Here the CDR3 DNA reads TGTGCCAGCAGTTCCCCCCAAAACGGACAGTCCGTTTATGGCTACACCTTC.

The J gene is TRBJ1-3, the V gene TRBV6-5; D is perhaps TRBD1 (6 bases). The germline V and J ends were trimmed by 11 bases and 1 base, with 12 bases remaining between them. This CDR3 comprises 13 residues. CDR1 MNHEY and CDR2 SVGAGI come from the germline V gene. The CDR3 region has the DNA TGTGCCGGAACCGGGACATCTGGAAACACCATATATTTT. It specifies CAGTGTSGNTIYF.

This clone was found once. This chain links TRBV30 with TRBJ1-2; D perhaps matches TRBD1 (6 bases). CDR1 is GTSNPN, CDR2 SVGIG, per germline (reference sequence). With 2 bases removed from V and 8 bases from J, the gap between germline ends came to 21 bases. The length of the CDR3 is 15 residues. DNA for the CDR3: TGTGCCTGGAGTACCGGGACAAAGGCGCGGGGGGGCTACACCTTC. Translated: CAWSTGTKARGGYTF.

The chain combines TRBV9 with TRBJ2-3; TRBD2 agrees at 11 bases. V was pared by 2 bases and J by 4 bases, with 9 bases of the junction left unmatched. This CDR3 is built from 17 residues. Germline-derived CDR1 and CDR2 are SGDLS and YYNGEE. CDR3 region: CASSVSVAGGPSDTQYF. CDR3 coding DNA: TGTGCCAGCAGCGTGAGCGTAGCGGGAGGGCCCTCAGATACGCAGTATTTT.

The V call is TRBV4-1, the J call TRBJ1-2, with TRBD1 as a possible D gene (5 bases). The CDR3 is 16 residues long. V was trimmed by 3 bases and J by 4 bases, leaving 18 bases between them. The germline V gene has CDR1 MGHRA and CDR2 YSYEKL. The CDR3 DNA reads as TGCGCCAGCAGCCATTCGTCCGGTCGGGGGTTCTATGGCTACACCTTC. The encoded protein is CASSHSSGRGFYGYTF.

This clone was seen only once. The chain is built from TRBV27 and TRBJ1-2, with 8 bases that match TRBD1. V dropped 6 bases and J dropped 8; count of bases not matched to a gene: 20. The germline V gene encodes CDR1 MNHEY and CDR2 SMNVEV (reference sequence). The CDR3 totals 17 residues. CDR3 region: CASSPLGQGRASMGYTF. Written as DNA, the CDR3 is TGTGCCAGCAGCCCCTTAGGACAGGGCCGGGCCTCTATGGGCTACACCTTC.

The J gene is TRBJ2-5, the V gene TRBV28; 10 positions agree with TRBD2. Germline V gene lookup returns CDR1 MDHEN and CDR2 SYDVKM. The CDR3 runs 16 residues. J gave up 2 bases and V 2 bases, and 5 bases lay outside the gene matches. CDR3 nucleotides: TGTGCCAGCAGTTTAGGTCTAGCGGGGGAGCAAGAGACCCAGTACTTC. This encodes CASSLGLAGEQETQYF.

The gene calls are TRBV19 and TRBJ2-5; the D gene is possibly TRBD1 (6 bases). CDR3 size: 12 residues. Germline V CDR1 and CDR2: LNHDA, SQIVND (reference sequence). Between the trimmed V and J ends, which lost 9 bases and 5 bases, there was a span of 13 bases. The CDR3 reads CARNTGHETQYF. The DNA of the CDR3 is TGTGCCAGAAACACAGGGCACGAGACCCAGTACTTC. Full variable domain (remainder filled in from reference TRBV19 and TRBJ2-5): DGGITQSPKYLFRKEGQNVTLSCEQNLNHDAMYWYRQDPGQGLRLIYYSQIVNDFQKGDIAEGYSVSREKKESFPLTVTSAQKNPTAFYLCARNTGHETQYFGPGTRLLVL.

Only one count was recorded for this clone. The rearrangement links TRBV19 to TRBJ2-7; 11 bases are a match to TRBD2. This CDR3 is built from 15 residues. CDR1 and CDR2 from the germline V gene are LNHDA and SQIVND (reference sequence). Trimming at V came to 6 bases and at J to 1 base, leaving 5 bases not matched to a gene. CDR3 nucleotide sequence: TGTGCCAGTAGCGTAGCGGGAGGGGAGTCCTACGAGCAGTACTTC. Translating it yields CASSVAGGESYEQYF.